This T cell receptor (beta chain) was captured by sequencing in a study of cytomegalovirus exposure and HLA in healthy donors. Overall study: Tens of millions of unique TCRs, all from HLA-typed donors, were included in an early release of the data. Broader study findings: A later analysis linked a missense DCLRE1C variant to TCR beta V- and J-gene trimming.

In the case of this clone: Its target is not known.

Primers included in the PCR were 60 Vbeta and 13 Jbeta primers. Produced via immunoSEQ multiplex PCR; TCRdb's table is partial and in-frame only. The sample consists of 130,000 to 150,000 clones, roughly 80% of them appearing once. Trimming took off 2 bases at V and 2 bases at J, with 9 bases between the two ends. This CDR3 has 13 amino acids. Germline values: CDR1 GTSNPN, CDR2 SVGIG (reference sequence). This sequence joins TRBV30 and TRBJ1-1; TRBD1 might be the D (5 bases). The sequenced sample consisted of PBMCs. The TCR sequence derives from a woman aged 40 to 50 in good health and CMV-seropositive. The CDR3 spells CAWSPQANTEAFF. In DNA, the CDR3 is TGTGCCTGGAGTCCACAGGCAAACACTGAAGCTTTCTTT.